These 27 T cell receptor beta chains came from one sample sequenced in a study of blood T cell repertoires in COVID-19. TCRdb keeps only in-frame clones here, not all; method: immunoSEQ multiplex PCR. The sample holds about 130,000 clones; approximately 85% are singletons and the top ten take about 4.3%. Sequenced material: peripheral blood. Receptors were obtained from a human donor in a cohort sampled during active COVID-19.

The chain has TRBV4-3 and TRBJ1-6; 8 nucleotides agree with TRBD1. The V gene end was trimmed by 0 bases and the J gene end by 8 bases; junction bases not matched to a gene: 12. From germline, CDR1 is LGHNA and CDR2 YSLEER. There are 18 residues in the CDR3. DNA for the CDR3: TGCGCCAGCAGCCAAGAGTCAGTAAGGACAGGGACCTATTCACCCCTCCACTTT. It is translated as CASSQESVRTGTYSPLHF.

The rearrangement joins TRBV29-1 to TRBJ1-1; D may be TRBD1 (5 bases). The CDR3 consists of 13 residues. CDR1 SQVTM and CDR2 ANQGSEA come from the germline V gene. The V end lost 7 bases, the J end lost 10 bases, and 22 bases lay between the germline ends. CDR3 in DNA: TGCAGCGCTCAGGGTCCTCGCTCCCGAGGAGCTTTCTTT. Translating it yields CSAQGPRSRGAFF. The full variable domain, with the rest looked up from reference TRBV29-1 and TRBJ1-1, is SAVISQKPSRDICQRGTSLTIQCQVDSQVTMMFWYRQQPGQSLTLIATANQGSEATYESGFVIDKFPISRPNLTFSTLTVSNMSPEDSSIYLCSAQGPRSRGAFFGQGTRLTVV.

The genes are TRBV18 and TRBJ2-3; TRBD2 might be the D (7 bases). The CDR3 is 17 amino acids. Per germline, CDR1 KGHSH and CDR2 LQKENI. V was clipped by 2 bases and J by 5 bases, with 20 bases between them. The CDR3 loop reads CASSPIVRQGRGDTQYF. The CDR3 DNA is TGTGCCAGCTCACCAATTGTCCGGCAGGGGAGGGGAGATACGCAGTATTTT.

This clone has only one observation. V usage is TRBV7-3 and J usage is TRBJ1-1; D might be TRBD1 (6 bases). Per germline, CDR1 SGHTA and CDR2 FQGTGA. V lost 3 bases and J lost 1, with 9 bases in between. This CDR3 region has 14 residues. CDR3 coding DNA: TGTGCCAGCAGCTTGGGACATTCGAACACTGAAGCTTTCTTT. This codes for CASSLGHSNTEAFF.

The V and J genes are TRBV6-4 and TRBJ1-6; maybe TRBD1 (5 bases). The CDR3 loop spans 15 amino acids. Deletions cut 0 bases from V and 3 bases from J, with 6 bases between. Germline CDR1 and CDR2: MRHNA and SNTAGT. In DNA form, the CDR3 reads TGTGCCAGCAGTGACTCGGACAACTATAATTCACCCCTCCACTTT. It codes for CASSDSDNYNSPLHF.

In nucleotides, the CDR3 is TGTGCCAGCAGTTCCCCGGCAGGGGTACATTCACCCCTCCACTTT. Its protein is CASSSPAGVHSPLHF. This sequence joins TRBV6-2 or TRBV6-3 and TRBJ1-6, with D possibly TRBD1 on 6 matching bases. The V end lost 4 bases, the J end lost 8 bases, and 15 bases lay between the germline ends. CDR1 MNHEY and CDR2 SVGEGT come from the germline V gene. This CDR3 is 15 amino acids long.

The chain uses TRBV7-2 and TRBJ2-1, with D perhaps TRBD2 (6 bases). The CDR3 runs to 14 residues. Germline V gene data show CDR1 as SGHTA and CDR2 as FQGNSA. Between the trimmed V and J ends, which lost 7 bases and 3 bases, there was a span of 13 bases. DNA for the CDR3: TGTGCCAGCACCGCCCCGGGGGTCTACAATGAGCAGTTCTTC. It codes for CASTAPGVYNEQFF.

This chain uses TRBV5-1 with TRBJ2-5; 8 positions match TRBD1. Looked up from germline, CDR1 is SGHRS and CDR2 is YFSETQ. CDR3 length: 16 residues. V was clipped by 1 base and J by 1 base; unmatched bases: 6. The CDR3 reads CASSLNKQGAQETQYF. CDR3 DNA sequence: TGCGCCAGCAGCTTGAATAAGCAGGGGGCCCAAGAGACCCAGTACTTC.

The V call is TRBV5-6, the J call TRBJ2-1; possibly TRBD2 for D (5 bases). V lost 0 bases and J lost 7, with 8 bases in between. The CDR3 totals 13 residues. Germline V gene data show CDR1 as SGHDT and CDR2 as YYEEEE. CDR3 region: CASSLGTGNEQFF. In nucleotides, the CDR3 is TGTGCCAGCAGCTTGGGCACGGGGAATGAGCAGTTCTTC.

By proportion, this clone is medium-sized. This chain joins TRBV5-4 and TRBJ1-1; TRBD1 agrees at 10 bases. CDR1 and CDR2 (germline): SGHNT, YYREEE (reference sequence). J gave up 1 base and V 3 bases, and 3 bases lay outside the gene matches. This CDR3 comprises 15 residues. This CDR3 is CASSSGTGENTEAFF. The CDR3 nucleotides are TGTGCCAGCAGCTCGGGGACAGGGGAGAACACTGAAGCTTTCTTT.

The V and J genes are TRBV14 and TRBJ2-3, with unresolved D. CDR1 and CDR2 from the germline V gene are SGHDN and FVKESK. The CDR3 extends over 15 amino acids. V was pared by 4 bases and J by 1 base, with 12 bases between. DNA of the CDR3: TGTGCCAGCAGCCTGCGATTAAGCCGCACAGATACGCAGTATTTT. Translating it yields CASSLRLSRTDTQYF. The variable domain in full, completed from reference TRBV14 and TRBJ2-3, reads EAGVTQFPSHSVIEKGQTVTLRCDPISGHDNLYWYRRVMGKEIKFLLHFVKESKQDESGMPNNRFLAERTGGTYSTLKVQPAELEDSGVYFCASSLRLSRTDTQYFGPGTRLTVL.

The chain uses TRBV24-1 and TRBJ2-2; 12 nucleotides align to TRBD2. In germline, CDR1 is KGHDR, CDR2 SFDVKD. The V and J ends lost 7 bases and 5 bases, in that order; junction bases with no gene match: 7. CDR3 length: 16 residues. The CDR3 DNA sequence: TGTGCCACCAGCATTGATGGGACTAGCGGGACCGGGGAGCTGTTTTTT. This translates into CATSIDGTSGTGELFF.

The chain links TRBV28 to TRBJ2-1, with TRBD2 matching over 7 bases. The trim removed 11 bases at V and 3 bases at J, leaving 4 bases unmatched. The CDR3 has 12 amino acids. Germline CDR1 is MDHEN and CDR2 is SYDVKM. The CDR3 DNA sequence: TGTGCCGCGGGGGAAGGCTACAATGAGCAGTTCTTC. This translates into CAAGEGYNEQFF.

This clone has just a few counts. The chain employs TRBV10-3 and TRBJ2-7, with TRBD2 as a possible D gene (5 bases). The V gene's germline CDR1 is ENHRY and CDR2 SYGVKD. This CDR3 is 14 amino acids long. The V end was cut by 3 bases, the J end by 2 bases, with 11 bases between. The CDR3 sequence is CAISDSGITYEQYF. CDR3 nucleotides: TGTGCCATCAGTGACAGCGGAATAACCTACGAGCAGTACTTC.

This clone was recorded once. The chain joins TRBV28 to TRBJ1-2; D is perhaps TRBD1 (5 bases). CDR1 is MDHEN and CDR2 is SYDVKM in the germline V gene. Between the trimmed V and J ends, which lost 6 bases and 0 bases, there was a span of 17 bases. The length of the CDR3 is 16 residues. The CDR3 here is CASSLTRALANYGYTF. DNA of the CDR3: TGTGCCAGCAGCCTTACCAGGGCCTTAGCTAACTATGGCTACACCTTC.

The chain recombines TRBV23-1 with TRBJ1-1, with a tentative D call TRBD1 (5 bases). TRBV23-1 is labeled an ORF, and its function is uncertain. The CDR3 extends over 13 amino acids. The germline V and J ends were trimmed by 10 bases and 1 base, with 13 bases remaining between them. CDR3 nucleotide sequence: TGCGCCACCCCGACAGAAAAGAACACTGAAGCTTTCTTT. Translating it yields CATPTEKNTEAFF.

This rearrangement joins TRBV20-1 to TRBJ2-7; D perhaps matches TRBD2 (5 bases). V was shortened by 3 bases and J by 3 bases, with 9 bases between the two germline ends. This CDR3 region has 12 residues. CDR1 and CDR2 (germline): DFQATT, SNEGSKA (reference sequence). The CDR3 region has the DNA TGCAGTGCTAGTTTCGGGGACTACGAGCAGTACTTC. Translated: CSASFGDYEQYF.

This clone was found a few times. The V call is TRBV19, the J call TRBJ1-5, with 7 nucleotides matching TRBD1. V lost 6 bases to trimming and J lost 3 bases; unmatched junction nucleotides: 5. Germline V gene lookup returns CDR1 LNHDA and CDR2 SQIVND (reference sequence). This CDR3 spans 14 amino acids. The DNA for the CDR3 is TGTGCCAGTAGACGGGACAGCTACAATCAGCCCCAGCATTTT. Translating it yields CASRRDSYNQPQHF.

The chain employs TRBV19 and TRBJ2-5, with 7 bases identical to TRBD2. With V trimmed by 7 bases and J by 1 base, 6 bases remained unmatched. The CDR3 sequence is 14 residues long. In germline, CDR1 is LNHDA, CDR2 SQIVND (reference sequence). CDR3 region: CASNPSGSQETQYF. CDR3 coding DNA: TGTGCCAGTAATCCTAGCGGTTCCCAAGAGACCCAGTACTTC.

J is TRBJ1-3 and V is TRBV14, with D possibly being TRBD1 (5 bases). Germline lookup yields CDR1 SGHDN and CDR2 FVKESK. The CDR3 has 15 amino acids. The V end lost 3 bases, the J end lost 0 bases, and 9 bases lay between the germline ends. CDR3: CASSHIGGSGNTIYF. The CDR3 DNA reads as TGTGCCAGCAGCCATATCGGGGGCTCTGGAAACACCATATATTTT. Full variable domain (outside the CDR3, taken from reference TRBV14 and TRBJ1-3): EAGVTQFPSHSVIEKGQTVTLRCDPISGHDNLYWYRRVMGKEIKFLLHFVKESKQDESGMPNNRFLAERTGGTYSTLKVQPAELEDSGVYFCASSHIGGSGNTIYFGEGSWLTVV.

This sequence joins TRBV5-4 and TRBJ1-1; 9 bases match TRBD1. The CDR3 sequence is 15 residues long. Unmatched junction bases numbered 4, after V lost 3 bases and J lost 1 base. The germline CDR1 and CDR2 sequences are SGHNT and YYREEE (reference sequence). In nucleotides, the CDR3 is TGTGCCAGCAGCTATACGGGACAGGGGAACACTGAAGCTTTCTTT. This translates into CASSYTGQGNTEAFF.

The V call is TRBV7-7, the J call TRBJ1-3; perhaps TRBD1 as D (6 bases). Per the germline V gene, CDR1 is SSHAT and CDR2 is FNYEAQ (reference sequence). V was shortened by 6 bases and J by 4 bases, with 10 bases between the two germline ends. CDR3 length: 13 residues. In DNA form, the CDR3 reads TGTGCCAGCAGTAGGGACATCGGAAACACCATATATTTT. Amino acid sequence: CASSRDIGNTIYF. Full variable domain (missing parts from reference TRBV7-7 and TRBJ1-3): GAGVSQSPRYKVTKRGQDVTLRCDPISSHATLYWYQQALGQGPEFLTYFNYEAQPDKSGLPSDRFSAERPEGSISTLTIQRTEQRDSAMYRCASSRDIGNTIYFGEGSWLTVV.

The chain uses TRBV7-6 and TRBJ2-7; D ambiguous. CDR1 and CDR2 (germline): SGHVS, FNYEAQ. The V end was cut by 1 base, the J end by 3 bases, with 13 bases between. This CDR3 region has 15 residues. The CDR3 protein is CASSLEGTGHYEQYF. CDR3 sequence (DNA): TGTGCCAGCAGCTTAGAAGGAACTGGGCACTACGAGCAGTACTTC.

This clone was seen only once. This rearrangement joins TRBV9 to TRBJ2-1; perhaps TRBD2 as D (5 bases). Per germline, CDR1 SGDLS and CDR2 YYNGEE. The CDR3 runs 17 residues. V was pared by 4 bases and J by 2 bases, with 19 bases between. This CDR3 reads CASSPDRRIGAYNEQFF. CDR3 coding DNA: TGTGCCAGCAGCCCAGATAGGAGAATCGGGGCCTACAATGAGCAGTTCTTC.

The chain has TRBV30 and TRBJ1-4; TRBD1 matches at 8 bases. Germline V CDR1 and CDR2: GTSNPN, SVGIG (reference sequence). The J segment lost 10 bases and the V segment lost 2 bases, leaving 9 bases of the junction unmatched. The CDR3 is made up of 14 amino acids. The CDR3 DNA sequence: TGTGCCTGGAGTATAGCAGGGGGCGAGGCAAAACTGTTTTTT. Protein sequence: CAWSIAGGEAKLFF.

V gene TRBV5-6 combines with J gene TRBJ2-2, with TRBD1 matching over 7 bases. Per the germline V gene, CDR1 is SGHDT and CDR2 is YYEEEE. V trimming: 1 base; J trimming: 0 bases; junction bases outside the gene matches: 3. The CDR3 extends over 16 amino acids. The CDR3 region has the DNA TGTGCCAGCAGCTTGTGGGGGACAGCGAACACCGGGGAGCTGTTTTTT. As protein: CASSLWGTANTGELFF.

This rearrangement joins TRBV19 to TRBJ2-3, with 10 nucleotides matching TRBD2. Germline-derived CDR1 and CDR2 are LNHDA and SQIVND (reference sequence). The junction had 14 bases not matched to a gene; V was cut back by 6 bases and J by 2 bases. The CDR3 runs to 18 residues. The CDR3 region is CASRAVGSGGAYTDTQYF. DNA of the CDR3: TGTGCCAGTAGGGCGGTGGGGAGCGGGGGGGCCTACACAGATACGCAGTATTTT.